Presented here are 31 T cell receptor beta chains from one specimen sequenced in a study of vaccination and CD4 T cells after COVID-19. Their antigens remain unidentified. With the Oncomine TCR Beta short-read assay, DNA from cultured CD4+ T cells was sequenced. TCRdb analysed the PCR reads with MiXCR anew, one entry per CDR3 protein. The table records around 17,000 distinct CDR3 sequences, around 61% of them present only once. As to treatment: roughly 10-day PBMC culture with coronavirus spike peptide pools or control peptides (ViraFEST assay). The sequenced sample consisted of CD4+ T cells from blood, cultured in vitro. These receptors were collected from a human donor who had recovered from COVID-19.

This chain joins TRBV27 and TRBJ2-7; D is possibly TRBD1 (6 bases). This CDR3 is 15 amino acids long. V lost 6 bases and J 6 bases, leaving 21 bases between the germline ends. CDR1 is MNHEY and CDR2 is SMNVEV in the germline V gene (reference sequence). CDR3 sequence: CASRSWLARGGEQYF. The CDR3 DNA reads as TGTGCCAGCAGGAGCTGGCTGGCGAGAGGGGGCGAGCAGTACTTC.

In its sample, this clonotype was seen a few times. The chain is built from TRBV6-2 or TRBV6-3 and TRBJ1-5; D unresolved. This CDR3 is 14 amino acids long. The ends were cut back, 7 bases at V and 6 bases at J, with 16 bases in the middle. Germline CDR1 reads MNHEY; CDR2 reads SVGEGT. This chain's CDR3 is CASNSYSTAQPQHF. CDR3 sequence (DNA): TGTGCCAGCAACTCATATTCAACTGCTCAGCCCCAGCATTTT.

The rearrangement joins TRBV4-1 to TRBJ1-6; D ambiguous. Germline V gene sequence: CDR1 MGHRA, CDR2 YSYEKL. This CDR3 is 16 amino acids long. V shed 3 bases and J shed 3 bases, with 12 bases lying between them. CDR3 in amino acids: CASSHGLSDYNSPLHF. CDR3 sequence (DNA): TGCGCCAGCAGCCATGGGCTTTCGGACTATAATTCACCCCTCCACTTT.

The chain has TRBV28 and TRBJ2-5; a weak D match, TRBD2 (6 bases). Trimming took 1 base from V and 1 from J, leaving 13 bases between them. This CDR3 is 16 amino acids long. Germline values: CDR1 MDHEN, CDR2 SYDVKM. Here the CDR3 reads CASSLYSGRGQETQYF. The DNA of the CDR3 is TGTGCCAGCAGTTTATATAGCGGTCGGGGCCAAGAGACCCAGTACTTC.

The genes are TRBV21-1 and TRBJ2-2; TRBD1 is taken as the D call from the table, unchecked against the DNA. TRBV21-1 is a listed pseudogene. This CDR3 is 16 amino acids long. The CDR3 DNA follows: TGTGCCAGCAGCAAAGGGGACACCCCCCTCACCGGGGAGCTGTTTTTT. Residues: CASSKGDTPLTGELFF.

The CDR3 is CASSSLLGATGNTIYF. DNA for the CDR3: TGTGCCAGTAGTAGTCTATTGGGGGCCACTGGAAACACCATATATTTT. The chain is built from TRBV19 and TRBJ1-3; TRBD1 might be the D (6 bases). V lost 4 bases and J 2 bases, leaving 15 bases between the germline ends. CDR1 and CDR2 (germline): LNHDA, SQIVND (reference sequence). The CDR3 totals 16 residues. The full variable domain, completed using reference TRBV19 and TRBJ1-3, is DGGITQSPKYLFRKEGQNVTLSCEQNLNHDAMYWYRQDPGQGLRLIYYSQIVNDFQKGDIAEGYSVSREKKESFPLTVTSAQKNPTAFYLCASSSLLGATGNTIYFGEGSWLTVV.

V usage is TRBV5-4 and J usage is TRBJ2-1, with 11 positions matching TRBD2. The closer fit of TRBJ2-7 to the DNA end suggests the J call may be wrong. This CDR3 contains 14 residues. Germline V CDR1 and CDR2: SGHNT, YYREEE (reference sequence). The CDR3 DNA reads TGTGCCAGCAGCTTTAGCGGGAGGGCCGGGGAGCAGTACTTC. Its translation is CASSFSGRAGEQYF.

The genes are TRBV28 and TRBJ1-6, with no clear D. V gave up 10 bases and J gave up 0 bases, with 7 bases separating them. Germline CDR1 is MDHEN and CDR2 is SYDVKM. The CDR3 runs to 13 residues. The CDR3: CAILSSYNSPLHF. The CDR3 DNA reads as TGTGCCATCCTGAGCTCCTATAATTCACCCCTCCACTTT.

This clonotype appeared a single time. The rearrangement joins TRBV7-2 to TRBJ2-1, with D tentatively TRBD2 (5 bases). Germline V gene lookup returns CDR1 SGHTA and CDR2 FQGNSA. The V end lost 3 bases, the J end lost 4 bases, and 10 bases lay between the germline ends. The CDR3 runs 14 residues. The CDR3 DNA is TGTGCCAGCAGCTTGCTGAGCGGTTACAATGAGCAGTTCTTC. Protein product: CASSLLSGYNEQFF.

The chain combines TRBV27 with TRBJ1-6; 9 nucleotides match TRBD1. Germline V gene sequence: CDR1 MNHEY, CDR2 SMNVEV (reference sequence). The CDR3 is 14 amino acids. Trimming at V came to 5 bases and at J to 10 bases, leaving 6 bases not matched to a gene. Written as DNA, the CDR3 is TGTGCCAGCAGTGGACAGGGGATCGGCTCACCCCTCCACTTT. It is translated as CASSGQGIGSPLHF.

This chain joins TRBV2 and TRBJ1-2; D is unresolved. In germline, CDR1 is SNHLY, CDR2 FYNNEI. This CDR3 is 13 amino acids long. With 0 bases removed from V and 4 bases from J, the gap between germline ends came to 6 bases. The CDR3 nucleotides are TGTGCCAGCAGTGAAGCCACGACCTATGGCTACACCTTC. Translated, it gives CASSEATTYGYTF.

CDR3 in amino acids: CSASTRRGAIEAFF. The CDR3 DNA follows: TGCAGTGCTAGCACCCGCAGGGGGGCTATTGAAGCTTTCTTT. The chain couples TRBV20-1 to TRBJ1-1, with 7 bases aligning to TRBD1. This CDR3 contains 14 residues. V lost 3 bases and J lost 7; bases outside the gene matches: 11. The germline V gene has CDR1 DFQATT and CDR2 SNEGSKA (reference sequence).

The gene calls are TRBV6-1 and TRBJ1-2; 8 positions match TRBD1. With 5 bases clipped from V and 8 bases from J, the junction kept 13 bases outside the gene matches. Germline V gene data show CDR1 as MNHNS and CDR2 as SASEGT. This CDR3 contains 15 residues. The CDR3 region is CASSRMQGAGRGYTF. The CDR3 DNA is TGTGCCAGCAGTCGGATGCAGGGGGCAGGACGGGGCTACACCTTC.

The V and J genes are TRBV19 and TRBJ2-3, with 7 bases identical to TRBD2. The V and J ends lost 2 bases and 3 bases, in that order; junction bases with no gene match: 2. There are 14 residues in the CDR3. Germline CDR1 is LNHDA and CDR2 is SQIVND (reference sequence). The CDR3 sequence is CASSITSETDTQYF. As DNA, the CDR3 is TGTGCCAGTAGTATAACTAGCGAAACAGATACGCAGTATTTT. The full variable domain, its missing parts supplied by reference TRBV19 and TRBJ2-3, is DGGITQSPKYLFRKEGQNVTLSCEQNLNHDAMYWYRQDPGQGLRLIYYSQIVNDFQKGDIAEGYSVSREKKESFPLTVTSAQKNPTAFYLCASSITSETDTQYFGPGTRLTVL.

V gene TRBV7-2 combines with J gene TRBJ2-1, with 10 bases fitting TRBD2. The CDR3 is 17 amino acids. Germline loops: CDR1 SGHTA, CDR2 FQGNSA. Germline trimming cut 1 base from V and 8 bases from J; bases unmatched to any gene: 11. For the CDR3, the DNA is TGTGCCAGCAGCTTAGGCCTTCTAGCGGGAGTTTCGGATGAGCAGTTCTTC. Amino acid sequence: CASSLGLLAGVSDEQFF.

This clonotype was counted between two and nine times. V and J are TRBV2 and TRBJ1-5; no clear D gene. Germline CDR1 reads SNHLY; CDR2 reads FYNNEI. The CDR3 extends over 14 amino acids. Trimming cost V 7 bases and J 0 bases, with 10 bases left between them. CDR3 sequence (DNA): TGTGCCAGCACGACGGGCTTTAGCAATCAGCCCCAGCATTTT. As protein: CASTTGFSNQPQHF.

This clonotype was seen a single time. The gene calls are TRBV6-2 or TRBV6-3 and TRBJ2-6, with D uncertain. Trimming removed 5 bases from V and 5 bases from J, with 13 bases in between. This CDR3 spans 15 amino acids. Germline lookup yields CDR1 MNHEY and CDR2 SVGEGT. CDR3 sequence: CASSAHSSRANVLTF. In nucleotides, the CDR3 is TGTGCCAGCAGTGCCCACTCGTCTAGGGCCAACGTCCTGACTTTC.

This clonotype was recorded a few times. The chain links TRBV24-1 to TRBJ2-5, with a weak D call TRBD2 (6 bases). The CDR3 runs 14 residues. Germline CDR1 reads KGHDR; CDR2 reads SFDVKD. V gave up 3 bases and J gave up 3 bases, with 10 bases separating them. CDR3 sequence (DNA): TGTGCCACCAGTGATGGGGGACTTAAAGAGACCCAGTACTTC. Translation gives CATSDGGLKETQYF.

This rearrangement joins TRBV6-1 to TRBJ1-6; D is unresolved. Germline CDR1 reads MNHNS; CDR2 reads SASEGT. V was shortened by 6 bases and J by 3 bases, with 21 bases between the two germline ends. The CDR3 totals 18 residues. CDR3 protein: CASSVRPVQTYYNSPLHF. The CDR3 DNA is TGTGCCAGCAGCGTTAGACCAGTGCAGACCTACTATAATTCACCCCTCCACTTT.

The sample holds a few counts of this clonotype. The chain is built from TRBV27 and TRBJ2-7, with TRBD1 identical over 9 bases. Trimming at V came to 5 bases and at J to 2 bases, leaving 4 bases not matched to a gene. Germline V lookup: CDR1 MNHEY, CDR2 SMNVEV (reference sequence). CDR3 length: 14 amino acids. Written as DNA, the CDR3 is TGTGCCAGCAGTGGCGGGACAGGGCCCTACGAGCAGTACTTC. It encodes CASSGGTGPYEQYF.

As regards this clonotype: The junction does not match germline at one end; this may be a read error. The chain couples TRBV20-1 to TRBJ2-3; D tentatively reads TRBD1 or TRBD2 (5 bases each). Germline V gene sequence: CDR1 DFQATT, CDR2 SNEGSKA (reference sequence). The CDR3 is made up of 12 amino acids. CDR3 sequence (DNA): TGCAGTGCCGGGGCCGGCACGGATACGCAGTATTTT. As protein: CSAGAGTDTQYF.

The CDR3 protein is CASKTSGSYEQYF. The CDR3 DNA sequence: TGTGCCAGCAAGACTAGCGGCTCCTACGAGCAGTACTTC. This chain links TRBV6-1 with TRBJ2-7; TRBD2 matches 9 bases. Germline CDR1 is MNHNS and CDR2 is SASEGT. Unmatched junction bases numbered 1, after V lost 7 bases and J lost 0 bases. This CDR3 is 13 amino acids long.

The rearrangement uses TRBV30 and TRBJ2-7; possible D gene TRBD1, 6 bases. CDR3 size: 13 residues. The V and J ends lost 2 bases and 2 bases respectively, with 10 bases between them. Germline values: CDR1 GTSNPN, CDR2 SVGIG (reference sequence). The CDR3: CAWSRQEAYEQYF. CDR3 bases: TGTGCCTGGAGTAGACAGGAGGCCTACGAGCAGTACTTC. Variable domain in full (rest from reference TRBV30 and TRBJ2-7): SQTIHQWPATLVQPVGSPLSLECTVEGTSNPNLYWYRQAAGRGLQLLFYSVGIGQISSEVPQNLSASRPQDRQFILSSKKLLLSDSGFYLCAWSRQEAYEQYFGPGTRLTVT.

This clonotype was found a few times. The rearrangement uses TRBV7-3 and TRBJ1-1; tentatively, D is TRBD1 (6 bases). V dropped 5 bases and J dropped 6 bases, with 19 bases sitting between them. Germline CDR1 SGHTA, CDR2 FQGTGA. CDR3 length: 15 residues. CDR3 protein: CASSTRTAPRPEAFF. The CDR3 DNA sequence: TGTGCCAGCAGCACTCGGACAGCCCCGAGGCCTGAAGCTTTCTTT.

This sequence joins TRBV2 and TRBJ2-3; D is unresolved. CDR1 and CDR2 from the germline V gene are SNHLY and FYNNEI. V was clipped by 0 bases and J by 3 bases, with 7 bases between them. CDR3 length equals 14 residues. The CDR3 loop reads CASSEALPTDTQYF. The CDR3 DNA reads as TGTGCCAGCAGTGAAGCGCTTCCGACAGATACGCAGTATTTT.

The chain joins TRBV5-5 to TRBJ1-1, with a weak D call TRBD1 (6 bases). CDR3 length equals 14 residues. Per the germline V gene, CDR1 is SGHKS and CDR2 is YYEKEE (reference sequence). V was trimmed by 3 bases and J by 5 bases, leaving 14 bases between them. This chain's CDR3 is CASSSGNRETEAFF. CDR3 bases: TGTGCCAGCAGCTCTGGAAACAGGGAAACTGAAGCTTTCTTT.

This rearrangement joins TRBV6-1 to TRBJ2-3, with D possibly TRBD1 on 6 matching bases. CDR3 length: 18 residues. V lost 6 bases and J lost 0, with 22 bases in between. CDR1 is MNHNS, CDR2 SASEGT, per germline. The CDR3 region is CASSSGTTEMASTDTQYF. As DNA, the CDR3 is TGTGCCAGCAGCTCCGGGACAACCGAAATGGCTAGCACAGATACGCAGTATTTT.

This clonotype was observed once. This chain uses TRBV10-3 with TRBJ2-2; no firm D call. Germline V gene lookup returns CDR1 ENHRY and CDR2 SYGVKD. There are 15 residues in the CDR3. The germline V and J ends were trimmed by 5 bases and 0 bases, with 10 bases remaining between them. This CDR3 is CAISTYSTNTGELFF. For the CDR3, the DNA is TGTGCCATCAGTACATACAGTACGAACACCGGGGAGCTGTTTTTT.

The J gene is TRBJ2-7, the V gene TRBV2, with D tentatively TRBD1 (7 bases). This CDR3 has 14 residues. Germline V gene data show CDR1 as SNHLY and CDR2 as FYNNEI. Trimming pared 8 bases from V and 2 bases from J, leaving 16 bases between. CDR3 residues: CASGGTVITYEQYF. DNA for the CDR3: TGTGCCAGCGGGGGGACAGTAATTACCTACGAGCAGTACTTC.

The chain joins TRBV4-1 to TRBJ2-3; D is possibly TRBD2 (6 bases). Germline CDR1 and CDR2: MGHRA and YSYEKL. V was trimmed by 1 base and J by 2 bases, leaving 13 bases between them. The length of the CDR3 is 16 residues. The CDR3 protein is CASSQVGRPYTDTQYF. For the CDR3, the DNA is TGCGCCAGCAGCCAAGTAGGGAGGCCCTACACAGATACGCAGTATTTT.

The chain has TRBV28 and TRBJ2-5, with 12 bases lining up with TRBD2. The V gene's germline CDR1 is MDHEN and CDR2 SYDVKM. The CDR3 covers 15 residues. The J segment lost 4 bases and the V segment lost 5 bases, leaving 5 bases of the junction unmatched. As DNA, the CDR3 is TGTGCCAGCAGTCCCGCGGGACTAGCGGGAGAGACCCAGTACTTC. This translates into CASSPAGLAGETQYF. The whole variable domain, filled in from reference TRBV28 and TRBJ2-5, reads DVKVTQSSRYLVKRTGEKVFLECVQDMDHENMFWYRQDPGLGLRLIYFSYDVKMKEKGDIPEGYSVSREKKERFSLILESASTNQTSMYLCASSPAGLAGETQYFGPGTRLLVL.